Listed here are 32 T cell receptor beta chains from one sample, sequenced in a study of T cell responses to AZD1222 COVID-19 vaccine. Using immunoSEQ multiplex PCR, the repertoire was profiled, and TCRdb retains in-frame clones only, with some absent. Of 90,000 to 130,000 clones listed, approximately 90% were seen once; the top ten hold 15%. Sequenced material: peripheral blood, taken 28 days after the second AZD1222 dose. These receptors all stem from an adult who received the AZD1222 COVID-19 vaccine.

The chain links TRBV6-6 to TRBJ1-1, with a possible D match to TRBD1 (5 bases). V was shortened by 0 bases and J by 5 bases, with 13 bases between the two germline ends. The germline V gene has CDR1 MNHNY and CDR2 SVGAGI (reference sequence). The CDR3 is 15 amino acids. In nucleotides, the CDR3 is TGTGCCAGCAGTTACTCGGGGCAGGGAAGTACTGAAGCTTTCTTT. Translating gives CASSYSGQGSTEAFF.

The V gene is TRBV28, the J gene TRBJ2-4; possibly TRBD1 for D (6 bases). V shed 8 bases and J shed 4 bases, with 18 bases lying between them. CDR1 is MDHEN, CDR2 SYDVKM, per germline. The CDR3 consists of 15 residues. The CDR3 DNA reads as TGTGCCAGCCTCGGGAACAGGGATGGTAAAAACATTCAGTACTTC. Its protein product is CASLGNRDGKNIQYF.

The V and J genes are TRBV9 and TRBJ2-5, with TRBD2 identical over 9 bases. Germline values: CDR1 SGDLS, CDR2 YYNGEE. The trim removed 2 bases at V and 1 base at J, leaving 3 bases unmatched. The CDR3 extends over 15 amino acids. As DNA, the CDR3 is TGTGCCAGCAGCGTTGCGGGGGGGCTCCAAGAGACCCAGTACTTC. Protein sequence: CASSVAGGLQETQYF. The whole variable domain, remainder taken from reference TRBV9 and TRBJ2-5, is DSGVTQTPKHLITATGQRVTLRCSPRSGDLSVYWYQQSLDQGLQFLIQYYNGEERAKGNILERFSAQQFPDLHSELNLSSLELGDSALYFCASSVAGGLQETQYFGPGTRLLVL.

The V call is TRBV5-1, the J call TRBJ1-1, with TRBD1 as a possible D gene (6 bases). The CDR3 is made up of 17 amino acids. Germline V lookup: CDR1 SGHRS, CDR2 YFSETQ. V was clipped by 0 bases and J by 0 bases, with 15 bases between them. DNA of the CDR3: TGCGCCAGCAGCTTGGTAGCTGGGACAAACTTGAACACTGAAGCTTTCTTT. It translates to CASSLVAGTNLNTEAFF.

The chain combines TRBV6-5 with TRBJ1-3; D is possibly TRBD1 (5 bases). V lost 4 bases to trimming and J lost 3 bases, with 13 bases between them. CDR3 length: 15 amino acids. Germline V CDR1 and CDR2: MNHEY, SVGAGI. In DNA, the CDR3 is TGTGCCAGCAGTTTTGGGGGGGTTGTTGGAAACACCATATATTTT. This codes for CASSFGGVVGNTIYF.

This clone has just a few counts. J is TRBJ2-1 and V is TRBV6-4; 12 bases map to TRBD2. Trimming cost V 6 bases and J 3 bases; bases outside gene matches: 3. The germline gives CDR1 MRHNA, CDR2 SNTAGT. This CDR3 contains 15 residues. CDR3 coding DNA: TGTGCCAGCAGCTTGACTAGCGGGAGCTACAATGAGCAGTTCTTC. Protein product: CASSLTSGSYNEQFF.

The V gene is TRBV5-5, the J gene TRBJ2-7; no clear D. Germline V gives CDR1 SGHKS, CDR2 YYEKEE (reference sequence). This CDR3 comprises 12 residues. V was pared by 1 base and J by 6 bases, with 8 bases between. CDR3 residues: CASSLYFGEQYF. CDR3 DNA sequence: TGTGCCAGCAGCTTGTATTTCGGCGAGCAGTACTTC.

The CDR3 DNA sequence: TGTGCCACCAAACCACCAGTAGAAGCTTTCTTT. Its translation: CATKPPVEAFF. The V call is TRBV28, the J call TRBJ1-1; D ambiguous. CDR3 length: 11 amino acids. Germline CDR1 and CDR2: MDHEN and SYDVKM. V was cut by 10 bases and J by 8 bases, with 14 bases left in between.

This rearrangement joins TRBV5-6 to TRBJ1-2, with 8 bases matching TRBD1. This CDR3 is built from 13 residues. Unmatched junction bases numbered 2, after V lost 5 bases and J lost 2 bases. CDR1 is SGHDT and CDR2 is YYEEEE in the germline V gene. The CDR3 bases are TGTGCCAGCAGTCGGGACAGGAACTATGGCTACACCTTC. Its translation: CASSRDRNYGYTF.

The chain carries TRBV19 and TRBJ1-6; a possible D gene is TRBD1 (5 bases). V was cut by 9 bases and J by 9 bases, with 24 bases left in between. The CDR3 extends over 16 amino acids. Germline-derived CDR1 and CDR2 are LNHDA and SQIVND (reference sequence). The CDR3 nucleotides are TGTGCCAGAGCTCCGGGACTCAAAGTCTTGAGTTCACCCCTCCACTTT. Amino acid sequence: CARAPGLKVLSSPLHF.

This chain joins TRBV6-6 and TRBJ1-3; D remains unclear. Germline lookup yields CDR1 MNHNY and CDR2 SVGAGI (reference sequence). This CDR3 is 16 amino acids long. Trimming shortened V by 2 bases and J by 0 bases, and 11 bases separated the two germline ends. CDR3 DNA sequence: TGTGCCAGCAGTTACCCGGCAGGTCCCTCTGGAAACACCATATATTTT. It is translated as CASSYPAGPSGNTIYF.

This clone was detected only a few times. V is TRBV25-1 and J is TRBJ2-4; 7 nucleotides align to TRBD1. J was trimmed by 9 bases and V by 6 bases; bases with no gene match: 8. The germline CDR1 and CDR2 sequences are MGHDK and SYGVNS. The CDR3 contains 13 residues. CDR3 in amino acids: CASSLQGSAIQYF. The CDR3 nucleotides read TGTGCCAGCAGCTTACAGGGGTCAGCCATTCAGTACTTC.

This CDR3 reads CASSSGTGVTEKLFF. The CDR3 DNA is TGCGCCAGCAGCTCCGGGACAGGGGTAACTGAAAAACTGTTTTTT. The chain employs TRBV5-1 and TRBJ1-4; 10 bases map to TRBD1. The germline CDR1 and CDR2 sequences are SGHRS and YFSETQ. This CDR3 is built from 15 residues. V lost 3 bases to trimming and J lost 7 bases; unmatched junction nucleotides: 6.

The chain has TRBV7-9 and TRBJ2-3, with 9 bases aligning to TRBD2. CDR1 is SEHNR and CDR2 is FQNEAQ in the germline V gene (reference sequence). The CDR3 contains 18 residues. V lost 0 bases to trimming and J lost 2 bases; unmatched junction nucleotides: 9. The CDR3 DNA sequence: TGTGCCAGCAGCTTAGCGCGGAGCGGGGGGACTAACACAGATACGCAGTATTTT. Translating gives CASSLARSGGTNTDTQYF.

About this clone itself: An end of the junction differs from the germline gene, which may be a read error. The rearrangement joins TRBV3-1 (or the pseudogene TRBV3-2) to TRBJ1-1; D is perhaps TRBD1 (5 bases). Looked up from germline, CDR1 is LGHDT and CDR2 is YNNKEL (reference sequence). CDR3 size: 13 residues. This CDR3 is CASSQGENTEAFF. As DNA, the CDR3 is TGTGCCAGCAGTCAAGGGGAGAACACTGAAGCTTTCTTT.

The J gene is TRBJ1-6, the V gene TRBV11-2, with D possibly being TRBD1 (6 bases). The CDR3 spans 16 residues. Germline assignment: CDR1 SGHAT and CDR2 FQNNGV. Trimming took 5 bases from V and 4 from J, leaving 15 bases between them. CDR3 bases: TGTGCCAGCAGCCCAGTACGGACAGTTTATAATTCACCCCTCCACTTT. Its protein product is CASSPVRTVYNSPLHF.

V and J are TRBV21-1 and TRBJ2-4; TRBD1, the table's D call, was not compared with the DNA. TRBV21-1 corresponds to a pseudogene. The CDR3 length is 18 residues. CDR3 sequence reads: CASSPVGDSPLAKNIQYF. As DNA, the CDR3 is TGTGCCAGCAGCCCCGTAGGGGACAGTCCTCTAGCCAAAAACATTCAGTACTTC.

J is TRBJ2-7 and V is TRBV28; 11 positions agree with TRBD1. J was trimmed by 6 bases and V by 6 bases; bases with no gene match: 4. CDR1 is MDHEN, CDR2 SYDVKM, per germline. The CDR3 runs to 13 residues. This chain's CDR3 is CASSRGQGGEQYF. CDR3 in DNA: TGTGCCAGCAGCCGGGGACAGGGGGGCGAGCAGTACTTC.

This sequence joins TRBV10-3 and TRBJ1-6, with D maybe TRBD1 (5 bases). The germline V and J ends were trimmed by 8 bases and 6 bases, with 17 bases remaining between them. The CDR3 loop spans 15 amino acids. The germline gives CDR1 ENHRY, CDR2 SYGVKD. This CDR3 is CAISTLAGSNSPLHF. CDR3 nucleotides: TGTGCCATCTCTACCCTTGCAGGGAGTAATTCACCCCTCCACTTT.

The rearrangement links TRBV2 to TRBJ2-1, with D tentatively TRBD1 or TRBD2 (5 bases each). This CDR3 has 13 residues. Germline CDR1 is SNHLY and CDR2 is FYNNEI. The V end lost 6 bases, the J end lost 4 bases, and 10 bases lay between the germline ends. The CDR3 DNA follows: TGTGCCAGCAGGAAGGGACCTTACAATGAGCAGTTCTTC. Amino acid sequence: CASRKGPYNEQFF.

The chain recombines TRBV10-3 with TRBJ2-7, with unresolved D. Germline-derived CDR1 and CDR2 are ENHRY and SYGVKD. The V gene lost 6 bases and the J gene lost 0 bases, with 6 bases spanning the gap. The CDR3 loop spans 12 amino acids. CDR3 sequence reads: CAISFSSYEQYF. CDR3 nucleotides: TGTGCCATCAGCTTCAGCTCCTACGAGCAGTACTTC.

The gene calls are TRBV7-2 and TRBJ2-2; D is perhaps TRBD1 (5 bases). Looked up from germline, CDR1 is SGHTA and CDR2 is FQGNSA. Trimming stripped 3 bases from V and 5 bases from J, with 16 bases between. The CDR3 has 16 amino acids. The CDR3 here is CASSFFVQGRTGELFF. DNA of the CDR3: TGTGCCAGCAGCTTTTTCGTCCAGGGTCGAACCGGGGAGCTGTTTTTT. Filled out from reference TRBV7-2 and TRBJ2-2, the complete variable domain reads GAGVSQSPSNKVTEKGKDVELRCDPISGHTALYWYRQSLGQGLEFLIYFQGNSAPDKSGLPSDRFSAERTGGSVSTLTIQRTQQEDSAVYLCASSFFVQGRTGELFFGEGSRLTVL.

The chain recombines TRBV5-1 with TRBJ1-2; 8 bases fit TRBD1. J gave up 6 bases and V 0 bases, and 4 bases lay outside the gene matches. The germline CDR1 and CDR2 sequences are SGHRS and YFSETQ. The CDR3 runs to 14 residues. Here the CDR3 DNA reads TGCGCCAGCAGCTTGGCCGGGACAGGCAATGGCTACACCTTC. It is translated as CASSLAGTGNGYTF.

The rearrangement links TRBV11-3 to TRBJ2-1, with D unresolved. Trimming removed 1 base from V and 0 bases from J, with 7 bases in between. CDR3 length: 15 amino acids. The germline V gene encodes CDR1 SGHNT and CDR2 YENEEA. The CDR3 DNA reads TGTGCCAGCAGCTTAGCGGCCAACTCCTACAATGAGCAGTTCTTC. It translates to CASSLAANSYNEQFF.

The CDR3 here is CASKQGPSNQPQHF. DNA for the CDR3: TGTGCCAGCAAACAGGGTCCAAGCAATCAGCCCCAGCATTTT. The V and J genes are TRBV27 and TRBJ1-5; tentative D call: TRBD1 (6 bases). CDR1 MNHEY and CDR2 SMNVEV come from the germline V gene (reference sequence). The CDR3 is 14 amino acids. V was cut by 7 bases and J by 1 base, with 11 bases left in between.

V is TRBV10-3 and J is TRBJ1-2; TRBD1 matches 7 bases. The length of the CDR3 is 13 residues. V lost 1 base and J lost 8; bases outside the gene matches: 4. Germline CDR1 reads ENHRY; CDR2 reads SYGVKD. The chain's CDR3 is CAISEFNRGGYTF. As DNA, the CDR3 is TGTGCCATCAGTGAGTTCAACAGGGGAGGCTACACCTTC.

The rearrangement links TRBV11-2 to TRBJ2-2; tentatively, D is TRBD2 (6 bases). The CDR3 is 16 amino acids. Trimming took 2 bases from V and 1 from J, leaving 11 bases between them. CDR1 SGHAT and CDR2 FQNNGV come from the germline V gene. The chain's CDR3 is CASSLMGSGNTGELFF. DNA of the CDR3: TGTGCCAGCAGCTTAATGGGTAGCGGGAACACCGGGGAGCTGTTTTTT.

The genes are TRBV6-1 and TRBJ1-1; a weak D match, TRBD1 (5 bases). Germline CDR1 reads MNHNS; CDR2 reads SASEGT. V was shortened by 3 bases and J by 1 base, with 6 bases between the two germline ends. CDR3 size: 13 residues. The CDR3 nucleotides are TGTGCCAGCAGTGATGGGGGGAACACTGAAGCTTTCTTT. Translated, it gives CASSDGGNTEAFF.

The chain links TRBV2 to TRBJ2-2; 12 bases agree with TRBD2. This CDR3 is 15 amino acids long. The V segment lost 10 bases and the J segment 8 bases; nucleotides outside the gene matches: 11. The germline gives CDR1 SNHLY, CDR2 FYNNEI. Written as DNA, the CDR3 is TGTGCCATTGCCGGGACTAGCGGGCCGGCGGGGGAGCTGTTTTTT. Translation: CAIAGTSGPAGELFF.

The chain links TRBV5-1 to TRBJ2-3; 9 bases align to TRBD1. The V gene's germline CDR1 is SGHRS and CDR2 YFSETQ. This CDR3 comprises 15 residues. The J segment lost 2 bases and the V segment lost 4 bases, leaving 5 bases of the junction unmatched. Here the CDR3 DNA reads TGCGCCAGCAGCGCGGACAGGGGAGACACAGATACGCAGTATTTT. As protein: CASSADRGDTDTQYF.

The genes are TRBV6-6 and TRBJ1-2; D remains unclear. The CDR3 runs to 11 residues. CDR1 MNHNY and CDR2 SVGAGI come from the germline V gene (reference sequence). Trimming left V 6 bases short and J 8 bases short, with 10 bases between. CDR3 DNA: TGTGCCAGCAGGATCAGTGGAGGCTACACCTTC. This sequence encodes CASRISGGYTF.

The chain couples TRBV5-8 to TRBJ1-2; D uncertain. The CDR3 consists of 14 residues. The V and J ends lost 0 bases and 8 bases respectively, with 14 bases between them. CDR1 and CDR2 (germline): SGHTS, YDEGEE. CDR3 sequence (DNA): TGTGCCAGCAGCTTGGCTGGTACCCCCTACGGCTACACCTTC. Residues: CASSLAGTPYGYTF. Together with reference TRBV5-8 and TRBJ1-2, the CDR3 gives the full variable domain: EAGVTQSPTHLIKTRGQQATLRCSPISGHTSVYWYQQALGLGLQFLLWYDEGEERNRGNFPPRFSGRQFPNYSSELNVNALELEDSALYLCASSLAGTPYGYTFGSGTRLTVV.